This T cell receptor beta chain was captured by sequencing in a study of cytomegalovirus exposure and HLA in healthy donors. The CDR3 is 13 amino acids. Germline V gene data show CDR1 as MNHEY and CDR2 as SVGAGI. The V and J ends lost 5 bases and 3 bases respectively, with 11 bases between them. The study ran its PCR with 60 Vbeta and 13 Jbeta primers. The assay was immunoSEQ multiplex PCR, and TCRdb's table has in-frame clones only and misses some. The sample has 200,000 to 250,000 clones, 75% to 90% seen once. What was sequenced was PBMCs. The chain links TRBV6-5 to TRBJ2-7; D remains ambiguous. This TCR came from a woman aged 18-29 years in good health and CMV-seronegative. CDR3: CASSPGLIYEQYF. CDR3 nucleotides: TGTGCCAGCAGTCCGGGTCTAATCTACGAGCAGTACTTC.